A single sample is the source of the 14 T cell receptor beta chains below, sequenced in a study of T cells expressing NK-cell markers. One entry per CDR3 protein, without DNA, is what TCRdb gives after re-calling the 5' RACE reads. Its listing shows fewer than 400,000 distinct CDR3 sequences. Sequenced: blood T cells: a sorted CD56 or NKG2C T cell subset, CD4+ or CD8+ T cells, or bulk PBMC T cells (not recorded which). The receptors shown here come from a woman in her fifties or sixties in good health.

The chain links TRBV9 to TRBJ2-1; TCRdb's D call of TRBD2 is untestable without DNA. The CDR3 loop spans 14 amino acids. Germline CDR1 reads SGDLS; CDR2 reads YYNGEE. CDR3: CASTSLGLHNEQFF.

This chain uses TRBV4-1 with TRBJ2-1; TCRdb names TRBD2, which stays unverified in the absence of DNA. The CDR3 is made up of 17 amino acids. Germline V CDR1 and CDR2: MGHRA, YSYEKL. CDR3 loop: CASSPDQTSGTYNEQFF.

V is TRBV12-3 or TRBV12-4 and J is TRBJ2-1. The CDR3 extends over 12 amino acids. The CDR3 protein is CASSFARGKQFF.

J is TRBJ2-7 and V is TRBV29-1; TCRdb designates TRBD1, a call that cannot be tested without DNA. Germline loops: CDR1 SQVTM, CDR2 ANQGSEA. The CDR3 covers 14 residues. The CDR3 loop is CSTMGSPDTYEQYF.

The J gene is TRBJ2-3, the V gene TRBV4-1; without DNA, the TCRdb call of TRBD2 cannot be checked. The germline V gene encodes CDR1 MGHRA and CDR2 YSYEKL. This CDR3 comprises 17 residues. The chain's CDR3 is CASSQDPGAGDTDTQYF.

The V gene is TRBV7-8, the J gene TRBJ2-1; there is no DNA to check the TCRdb D call of TRBD1. The CDR3 runs to 15 residues. Germline CDR1 is SGHVS and CDR2 is FQNEAQ. The CDR3 reads CASSLEIRGRDEQFF.

The chain joins TRBV9 to TRBJ2-7; TCRdb proposes TRBD1, but this gene call is untestable without DNA. The CDR3 contains 15 residues. Germline CDR1 and CDR2: SGDLS and YYNGEE. The chain's CDR3 is CASSRTGGSSYEQYF. Together with reference TRBV9 and TRBJ2-7, the CDR3 gives the full variable domain: DSGVTQTPKHLITATGQRVTLRCSPRSGDLSVYWYQQSLDQGLQFLIQYYNGEERAKGNILERFSAQQFPDLHSELNLSSLELGDSALYFCASSRTGGSSYEQYFGPGTRLTVT.

J is TRBJ2-1 and V is TRBV20-1; no DNA is available, so the TRBD1 call from TCRdb remains unchecked. The CDR3 runs 15 residues. CDR1 and CDR2 (germline): DFQATT, SNEGSKA (reference sequence). CDR3 sequence reads: CSAGAYGSSYNEQFF.

The rearrangement joins TRBV11-3 to TRBJ2-1. CDR3 length equals 11 residues. Germline loops: CDR1 SGHNT, CDR2 YENEEA. CDR3 sequence: CASSLEGEQFF.

The gene calls are TRBV20-1 and TRBJ1-1; TCRdb proposes TRBD1, but this gene call is untestable without DNA. CDR1 is DFQATT, CDR2 SNEGSKA, per germline (reference sequence). The CDR3 is 15 amino acids. The CDR3 protein is CSARGSGGVGTEAFF.

The chain has TRBV3-1 and TRBJ2-1; the TCRdb call, TRBD2, lacks DNA for checking. The CDR3 contains 15 residues. From germline, CDR1 is LGHDT and CDR2 YNNKEL (reference sequence). The CDR3 loop reads CASSHTSGNSNEQFF.

V is TRBV5-1 and J is TRBJ2-7; TCRdb's D call, TRBD2, is unchecked because there is no DNA. Per germline, CDR1 SGHRS and CDR2 YFSETQ. This CDR3 comprises 13 residues. CDR3 amino acids: CASRTSGSYEQYF.

The rearrangement uses TRBV29-1 and TRBJ2-2; absent DNA, TCRdb's TRBD1 call cannot be checked. The V gene's germline CDR1 is SQVTM and CDR2 ANQGSEA. This CDR3 is 12 amino acids long. The CDR3 loop is CSGTGDTGELFF.

The V and J genes are TRBV4-1 and TRBJ1-1. Germline V gene sequence: CDR1 MGHRA, CDR2 YSYEKL. The CDR3 covers 15 residues. Here the CDR3 reads CASSQAGVWNTEAFF.